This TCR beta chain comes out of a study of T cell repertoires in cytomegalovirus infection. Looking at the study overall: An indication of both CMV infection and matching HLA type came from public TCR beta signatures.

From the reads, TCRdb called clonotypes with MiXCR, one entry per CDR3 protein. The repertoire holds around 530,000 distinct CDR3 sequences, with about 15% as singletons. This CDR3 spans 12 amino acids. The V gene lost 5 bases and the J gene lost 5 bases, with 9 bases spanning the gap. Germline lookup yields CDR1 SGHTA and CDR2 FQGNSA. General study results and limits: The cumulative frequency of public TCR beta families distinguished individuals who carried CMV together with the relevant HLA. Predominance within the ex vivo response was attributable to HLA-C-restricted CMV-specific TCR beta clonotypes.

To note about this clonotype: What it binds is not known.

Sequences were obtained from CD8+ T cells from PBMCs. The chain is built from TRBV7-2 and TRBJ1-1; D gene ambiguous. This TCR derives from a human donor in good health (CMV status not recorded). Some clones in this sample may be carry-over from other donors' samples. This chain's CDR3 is CASSHLITEAFF. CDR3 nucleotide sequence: TGTGCCAGCAGCCACCTTATAACTGAAGCTTTCTTT.